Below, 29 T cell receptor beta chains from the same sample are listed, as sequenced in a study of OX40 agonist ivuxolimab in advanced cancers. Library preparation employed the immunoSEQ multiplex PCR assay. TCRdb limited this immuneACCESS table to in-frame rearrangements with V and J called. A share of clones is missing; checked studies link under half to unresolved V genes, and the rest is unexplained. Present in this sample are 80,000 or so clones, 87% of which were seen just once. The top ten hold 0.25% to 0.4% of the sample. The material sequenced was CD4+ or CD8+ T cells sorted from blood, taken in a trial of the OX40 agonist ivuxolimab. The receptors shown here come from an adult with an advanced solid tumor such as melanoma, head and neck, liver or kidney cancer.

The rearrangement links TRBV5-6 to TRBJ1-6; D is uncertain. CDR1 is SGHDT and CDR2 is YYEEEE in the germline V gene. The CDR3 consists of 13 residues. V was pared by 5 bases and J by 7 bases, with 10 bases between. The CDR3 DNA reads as TGTGCCAGCAGTTGGATAGGGAATTCACCCCTCCACTTT. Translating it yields CASSWIGNSPLHF.

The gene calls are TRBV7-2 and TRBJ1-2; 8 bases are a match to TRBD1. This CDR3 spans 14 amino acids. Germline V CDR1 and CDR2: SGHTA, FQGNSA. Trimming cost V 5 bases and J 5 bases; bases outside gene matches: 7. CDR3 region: CASSDTGTGYGYTF. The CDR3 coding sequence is TGTGCCAGCAGCGACACCGGGACAGGTTATGGCTACACCTTC.

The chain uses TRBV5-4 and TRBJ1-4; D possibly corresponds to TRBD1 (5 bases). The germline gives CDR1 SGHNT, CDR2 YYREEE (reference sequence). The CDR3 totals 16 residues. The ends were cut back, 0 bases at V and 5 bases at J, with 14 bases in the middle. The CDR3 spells CASSLADSSGNEKLFF. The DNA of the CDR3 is TGTGCCAGCAGCTTGGCCGACAGCAGTGGAAATGAAAAACTGTTTTTT.

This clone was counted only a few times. CDR3 nucleotide sequence: TGTGCCAGCTCACCACTCGCAGTCAACTACGAGCAGTACGTC. This gives the protein CASSPLAVNYEQYV. The gene calls are TRBV18 and TRBJ2-7; D call uncertain. V lost 1 base to trimming and J lost 3 bases, with 10 bases between them. The CDR3 sequence is 14 residues long. CDR1 KGHSH and CDR2 LQKENI come from the germline V gene.

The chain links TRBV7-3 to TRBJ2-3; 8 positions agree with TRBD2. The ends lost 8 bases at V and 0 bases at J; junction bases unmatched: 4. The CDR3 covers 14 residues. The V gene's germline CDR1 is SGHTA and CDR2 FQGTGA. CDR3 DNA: TGTGCCAGCCGACTAGCGATGAGCACAGATACGCAGTATTTT. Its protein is CASRLAMSTDTQYF.

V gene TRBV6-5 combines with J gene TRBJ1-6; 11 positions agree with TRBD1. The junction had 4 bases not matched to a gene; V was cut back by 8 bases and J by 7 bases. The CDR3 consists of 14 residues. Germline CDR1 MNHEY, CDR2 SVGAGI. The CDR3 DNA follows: TGTGCCAGCGGCGGACAGGGGGCCAATTCACCCCTCCACTTT. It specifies CASGGQGANSPLHF.

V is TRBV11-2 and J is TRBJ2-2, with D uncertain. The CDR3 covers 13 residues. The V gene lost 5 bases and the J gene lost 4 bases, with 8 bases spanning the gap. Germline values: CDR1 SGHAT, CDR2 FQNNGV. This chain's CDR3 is CASSRQATGELFF. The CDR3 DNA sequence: TGTGCCAGCAGCCGTCAGGCCACCGGGGAGCTGTTTTTT.

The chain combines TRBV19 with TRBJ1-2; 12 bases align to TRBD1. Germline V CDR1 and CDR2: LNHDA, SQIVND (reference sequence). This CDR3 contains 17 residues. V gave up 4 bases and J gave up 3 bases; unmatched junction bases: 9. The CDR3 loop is CASSTGTGGHRDYGYTF. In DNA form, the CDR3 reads TGTGCCAGTAGTACCGGGACAGGGGGCCATCGTGACTATGGCTACACCTTC.

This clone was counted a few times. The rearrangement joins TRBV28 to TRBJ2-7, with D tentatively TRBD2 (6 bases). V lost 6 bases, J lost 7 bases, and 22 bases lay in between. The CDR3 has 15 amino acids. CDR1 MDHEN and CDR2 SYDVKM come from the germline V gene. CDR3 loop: CASSPRRRESREQYF. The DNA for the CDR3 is TGTGCCAGCAGCCCTCGGAGGAGGGAGTCGAGGGAGCAGTACTTC.

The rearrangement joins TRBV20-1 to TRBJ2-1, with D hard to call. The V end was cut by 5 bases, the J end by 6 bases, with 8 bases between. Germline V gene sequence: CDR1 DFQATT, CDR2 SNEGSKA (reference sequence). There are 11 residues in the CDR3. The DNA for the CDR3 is TGCAGTGCTTCCCGACTCAATGAGCAGTTCTTC. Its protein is CSASRLNEQFF.

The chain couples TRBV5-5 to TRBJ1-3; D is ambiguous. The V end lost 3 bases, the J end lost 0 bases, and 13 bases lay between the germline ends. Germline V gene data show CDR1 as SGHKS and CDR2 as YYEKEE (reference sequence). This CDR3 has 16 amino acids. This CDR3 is CASSYYTVNSGNTIYF. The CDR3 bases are TGTGCCAGCAGCTACTATACGGTCAACTCTGGAAACACCATATATTTT.

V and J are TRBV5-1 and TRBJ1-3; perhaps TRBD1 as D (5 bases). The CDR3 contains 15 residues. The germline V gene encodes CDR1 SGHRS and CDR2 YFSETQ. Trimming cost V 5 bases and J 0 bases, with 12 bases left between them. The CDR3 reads CASRAGLSSGNTIYF. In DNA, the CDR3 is TGCGCCAGCAGGGCGGGACTTTCCTCTGGAAACACCATATATTTT.

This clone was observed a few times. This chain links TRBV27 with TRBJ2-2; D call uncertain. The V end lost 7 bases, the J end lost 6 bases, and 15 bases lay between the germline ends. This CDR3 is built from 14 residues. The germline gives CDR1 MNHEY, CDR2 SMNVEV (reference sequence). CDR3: CASTYDLGPGELFF. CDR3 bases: TGTGCCAGCACATACGATCTAGGTCCCGGGGAGCTGTTTTTT.

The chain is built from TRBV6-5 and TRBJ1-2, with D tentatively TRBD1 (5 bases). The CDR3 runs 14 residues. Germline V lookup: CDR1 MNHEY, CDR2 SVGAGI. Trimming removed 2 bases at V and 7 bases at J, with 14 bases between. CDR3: CASSYLGQGGGYTF. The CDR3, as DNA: TGTGCCAGCAGTTACCTCGGGCAGGGAGGTGGCTACACCTTC.

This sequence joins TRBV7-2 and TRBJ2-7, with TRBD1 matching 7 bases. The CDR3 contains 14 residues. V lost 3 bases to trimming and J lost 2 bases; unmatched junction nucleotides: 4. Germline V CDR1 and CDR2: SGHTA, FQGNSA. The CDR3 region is CASSLGQPPYEQYF. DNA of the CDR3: TGTGCCAGCAGCTTGGGACAGCCCCCCTACGAGCAGTACTTC.

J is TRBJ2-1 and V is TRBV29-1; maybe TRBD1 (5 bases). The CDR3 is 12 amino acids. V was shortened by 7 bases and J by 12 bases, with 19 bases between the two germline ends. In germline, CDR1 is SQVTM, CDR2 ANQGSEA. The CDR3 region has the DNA TGCAGCGCGCTGGGGCAGGTTAAGGGGCAGTTCTTC. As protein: CSALGQVKGQFF.

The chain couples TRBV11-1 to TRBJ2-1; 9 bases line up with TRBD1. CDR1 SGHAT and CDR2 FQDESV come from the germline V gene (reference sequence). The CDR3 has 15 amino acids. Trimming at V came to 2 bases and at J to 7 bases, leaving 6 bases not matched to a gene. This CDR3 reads CASSLRDRVLNEQFF. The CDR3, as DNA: TGTGCCAGCAGCTTAAGGGACAGGGTCCTTAATGAGCAGTTCTTC.

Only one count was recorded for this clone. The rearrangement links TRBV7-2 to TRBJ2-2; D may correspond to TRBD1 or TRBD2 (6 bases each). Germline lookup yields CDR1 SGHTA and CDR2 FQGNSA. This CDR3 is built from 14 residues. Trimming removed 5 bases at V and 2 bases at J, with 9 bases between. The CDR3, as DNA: TGTGCCAGCAGCGCGGGACAAAACACCGGGGAGCTGTTTTTT. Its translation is CASSAGQNTGELFF.

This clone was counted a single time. The CDR3 reads CASSLDWTFTDTQYF. DNA of the CDR3: TGTGCCAGCAGCTTAGACTGGACGTTCACAGATACGCAGTATTTT. This rearrangement joins TRBV7-9 to TRBJ2-3; D is uncertain. Trimming stripped 1 base from V and 2 bases from J, with 10 bases between. CDR3 size: 15 residues. CDR1 and CDR2 from the germline V gene are SEHNR and FQNEAQ (reference sequence).

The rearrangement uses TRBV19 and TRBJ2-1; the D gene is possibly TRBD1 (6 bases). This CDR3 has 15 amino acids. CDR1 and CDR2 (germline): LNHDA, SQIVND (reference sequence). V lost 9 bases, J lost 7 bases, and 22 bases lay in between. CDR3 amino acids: CASSQGRDNRNEQFF. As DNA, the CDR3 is TGTGCCAGCTCCCAGGGCAGGGACAATCGTAATGAGCAGTTCTTC.

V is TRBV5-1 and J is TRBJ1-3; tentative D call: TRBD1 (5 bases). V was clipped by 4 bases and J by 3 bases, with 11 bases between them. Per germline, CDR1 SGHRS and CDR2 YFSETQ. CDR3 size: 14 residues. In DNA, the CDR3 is TGCGCCAGCAGCCTCCTGGGGGATGGAAACACCATATATTTT. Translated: CASSLLGDGNTIYF.

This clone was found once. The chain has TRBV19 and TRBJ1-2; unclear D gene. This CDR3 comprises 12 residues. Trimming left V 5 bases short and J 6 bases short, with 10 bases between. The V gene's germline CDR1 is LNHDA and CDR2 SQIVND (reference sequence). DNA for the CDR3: TGTGCCAGTAGTGTCGGACCTAATGGCTACACCTTC. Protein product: CASSVGPNGYTF.

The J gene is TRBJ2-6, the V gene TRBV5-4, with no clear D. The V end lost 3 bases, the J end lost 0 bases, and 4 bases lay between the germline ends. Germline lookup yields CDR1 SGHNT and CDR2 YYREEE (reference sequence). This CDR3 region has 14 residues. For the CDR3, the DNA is TGTGCCAGCAGCTCGATCTCTGGGGCCAACGTCCTGACTTTC. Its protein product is CASSSISGANVLTF.

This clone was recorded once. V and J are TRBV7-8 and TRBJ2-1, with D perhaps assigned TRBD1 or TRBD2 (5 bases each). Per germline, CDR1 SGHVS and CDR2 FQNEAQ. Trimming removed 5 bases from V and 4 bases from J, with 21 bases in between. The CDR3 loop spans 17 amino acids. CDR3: CASSLGATRVQYNEQFF. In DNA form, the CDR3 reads TGTGCCAGCAGCCTAGGGGCAACTAGGGTACAGTACAATGAGCAGTTCTTC.

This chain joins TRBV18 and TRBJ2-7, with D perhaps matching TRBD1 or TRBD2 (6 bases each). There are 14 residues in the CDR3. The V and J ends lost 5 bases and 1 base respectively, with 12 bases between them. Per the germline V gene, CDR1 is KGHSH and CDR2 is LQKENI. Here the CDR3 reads CASSSQGRSYEQYV. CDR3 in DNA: TGTGCCAGCTCATCCCAGGGGAGGTCCTACGAGCAGTACGTC.

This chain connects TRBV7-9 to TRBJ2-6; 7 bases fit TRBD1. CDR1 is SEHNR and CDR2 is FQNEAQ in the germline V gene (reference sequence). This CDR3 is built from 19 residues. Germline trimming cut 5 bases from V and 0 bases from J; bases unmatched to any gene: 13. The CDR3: CASSPTRGQTTSGANVLTF. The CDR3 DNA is TGTGCCAGCAGCCCCACTCGGGGACAGACTACCTCTGGGGCCAACGTCCTGACTTTC.

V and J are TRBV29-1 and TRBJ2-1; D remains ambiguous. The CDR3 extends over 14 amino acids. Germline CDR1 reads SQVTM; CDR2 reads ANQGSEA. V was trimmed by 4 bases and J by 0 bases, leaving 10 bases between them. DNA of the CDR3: TGCAGCGTTGTCCGCCAGCTCTCCTACAATGAGCAGTTCTTC. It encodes CSVVRQLSYNEQFF.

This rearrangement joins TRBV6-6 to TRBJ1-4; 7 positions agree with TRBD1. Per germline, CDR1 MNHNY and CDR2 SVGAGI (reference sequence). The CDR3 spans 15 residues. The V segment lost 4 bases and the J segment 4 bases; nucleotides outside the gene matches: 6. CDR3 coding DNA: TGTGCCAGCAGTTCCCCAGGGGGGGGTAATGAAAAACTGTTTTTT. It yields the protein CASSSPGGGNEKLFF.

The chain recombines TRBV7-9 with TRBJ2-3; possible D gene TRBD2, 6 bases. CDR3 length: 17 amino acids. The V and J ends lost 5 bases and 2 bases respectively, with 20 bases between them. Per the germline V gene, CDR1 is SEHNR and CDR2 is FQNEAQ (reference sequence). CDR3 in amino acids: CASSDLGLEYPTDTQYF. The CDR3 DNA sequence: TGTGCCAGCAGCGACCTGGGACTCGAATATCCCACAGATACGCAGTATTTT.